This TCR beta chain was profiled in a study of T-cell memory formation after mild COVID-19 listed by TCRdb under 2021. For context, the study as a whole: Most TCR sequence clusters were specific to one of the two donors. In a couple of donors, T-cell clones that expanded and contracted after mild COVID-19 were tracked by sequencing TCRalpha and TCRbeta repertoires over time. The cohort comprised two young, previously healthy adult volunteers, one female and one male. Study-wide findings and limitations: Some responding clones were found in pre-infection memory, which suggests that pre-existing cross-reactive memory T cells took part in the SARS-CoV-2 response. The second-wave clones that peaked on day 37 were not confirmed to be SARS-CoV-2 specific. Clones that contracted from day 15 to 85 showed balanced CD4/CD8 phenotypes, whereas a second wave of clones that expanded from day 15 to 37 leaned towards CD4+. Only a couple of mild cases were covered by the study, and larger cohorts that include severe cases with pre-infection samples were considered necessary. Contracting CD4+ clones appeared mostly in the CM and EM memory subsets, whereas CD8+ clones were enriched in EMRA.

Instrument used: Illumina NovaSeq 6000. cDNA libraries for TCRalpha and TCRbeta were prepared by 5'RACE using constant-segment primers, with sample barcodes and unique molecular identifiers added. RNA was extracted from every sample with Trizol reagent. Amplification of the libraries took two PCR steps, and the second step added a second sample barcode plus Illumina TruSeq adapters. Sequencing of libraries was performed on an Illumina NovaSeq with 2 x 150 bp paired-end reads. The original methods were these. The reads were demultiplexed and collapsed into UMI-guided consensus sequences using migec v1.2.7. With mixcr v2.1.11, UMI consensuses were aligned to TRA and TRB V and J templates and assembled into clonotypes. A clonotype was counted as expanded or contracted only when both edgeR and NoisET called the clonotype significant, with the noise models trained on biological replicates. For edgeR calls, a false discovery rate-adjusted p below 0.01 and a log2 fold-change threshold of 1 were applied. As an exploratory analysis of dynamics, max-normalized trajectories of the 1000 most abundant clonotypes were examined with PCA combined with hierarchical clustering. The CD4 or CD8 phenotype of responding clones was assigned using the separately sequenced CD4+ and CD8+ repertoires. TCRdb passed the public sequencing reads through fastp at Q25 and MiXCR, retaining productive beta sequences. Each CDR3 protein appears once, grouped with its most common genes and DNA. The V and J calls here are based on TCRdb, not the publication. In all, the sample holds hundreds of thousands of distinct CDR3 sequences, and more than 15% of those were seen once. Roughly a fifth of the sample belongs to the ten largest clones.

Only a few counts were recorded for this clonotype. Its binding antigen is unknown. No quality values exist for individual bases; no much larger clone is one base distant. The germline V gene gives CDR1 as SGHAT and CDR2 as FQNNGV. The CDR3 starts with the cysteine, ends with the phenylalanine, and has 13 residues. Only CDR3 DNA remains: 39 bases, in frame from the first base. Ends trimmed: V by 5 bases, J by 6 bases; bases unmatched to a gene: 3. PBMCs were isolated by Ficoll-Paque density gradient centrifugation. The specimen was PBMCs or a T cell subset sorted from them (not recorded which). Recombination connected TRBV11-2 to TRBJ2-4, and 8 junction bases match TRBD1. The receptor was isolated from a man in his late teens or twenties who had mild COVID-19 (a few samples of this study predate the infection). The sample titles of this study are shuffled in the database, so cell type and time point are left out; the donor was told from shared clones. The CDR3 in this case is CASSPGGINIQYF. The DNA sequence is as follows: TGTGCCAGCAGCCCAGGGGGCATAAACATTCAGTACTTC.